This T cell receptor beta chain appears in the sequencing data of a study of shared clonotypes between healthy human individuals. General study points: Sequencing of the sorted subsets was shown by rarefaction to be incomplete despite large depth. When compared with the clonotypes that were shared by all four sorted-subset donors, the non-shared clonotypes turned out to have lower generation probabilities.

Negatively enriched CD4+ T cells were divided by CD45RA into naive and memory. Using 200 ng DNA, approximately 30,000 T cell genomes, the sorted-subset replicate PCRs were run. Produced via immunoSEQ multiplex PCR; TCRdb's table is partial and in-frame only. The sample lists 170,000 or so clones, around 63% occurring once. Worth noting for this clone: Its antigen is unknown.

From germline, CDR1 is SGDLS and CDR2 YYNGEE. The CDR3 is 16 residues long. V was clipped by 3 bases and J by 0 bases, with 15 bases between them. The clonotype comes from a man between 25 and 39 years old in good health. The V gene is TRBV9, the J gene TRBJ2-5; D is perhaps TRBD2 (6 bases). Sequencing was done on a sample of memory CD4+ T cells sorted from blood. The subset: CD45RA-negative fraction. CDR3 residues: CASSGPDGGNQETQYF. The CDR3 bases are TGTGCCAGCAGCGGCCCTGACGGCGGGAACCAAGAGACCCAGTACTTC.